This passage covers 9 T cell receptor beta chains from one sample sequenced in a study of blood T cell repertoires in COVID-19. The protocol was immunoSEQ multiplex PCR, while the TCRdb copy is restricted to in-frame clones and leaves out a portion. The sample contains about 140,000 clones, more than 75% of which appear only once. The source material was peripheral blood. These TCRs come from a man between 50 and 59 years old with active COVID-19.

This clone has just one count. CDR3 amino acids: CASSHLFRGDSGNTIYF. CDR3 nucleotides: TGTGCCAGCAGCCACCTCTTCCGCGGGGACTCTGGAAACACCATATATTTT. V usage is TRBV4-2 and J usage is TRBJ1-3, with D unclear. V was shortened by 3 bases and J by 0 bases, with 15 bases between the two germline ends. CDR1 LGHNA and CDR2 YNFKEQ come from the germline V gene. The CDR3 runs to 17 residues.

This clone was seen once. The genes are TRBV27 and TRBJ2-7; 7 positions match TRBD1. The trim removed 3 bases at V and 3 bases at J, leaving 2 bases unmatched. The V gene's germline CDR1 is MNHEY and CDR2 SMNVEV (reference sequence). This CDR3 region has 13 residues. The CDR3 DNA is TGTGCCAGCAGTTTGGGACAGATCTACGAGCAGTACTTC. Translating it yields CASSLGQIYEQYF.

The DNA for the CDR3 is TGTGCCAGCTCACGGACAGAGTGGTACCAAGAGACCCAGTACTTC. Its protein product is CASSRTEWYQETQYF. This sequence joins TRBV18 and TRBJ2-5, with a possible D match to TRBD1 (6 bases). Germline CDR1 and CDR2: KGHSH and LQKENI. The V and J ends lost 4 bases and 0 bases respectively, with 12 bases between them. This CDR3 has 15 residues.

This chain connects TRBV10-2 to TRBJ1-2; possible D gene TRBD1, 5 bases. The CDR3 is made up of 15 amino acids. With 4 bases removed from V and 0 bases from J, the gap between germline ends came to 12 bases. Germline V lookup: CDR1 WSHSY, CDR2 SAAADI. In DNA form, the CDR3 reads TGCGCCAGCAGTGGGGGGGAGCAAACTAACTATGGCTACACCTTC. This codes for CASSGGEQTNYGYTF.

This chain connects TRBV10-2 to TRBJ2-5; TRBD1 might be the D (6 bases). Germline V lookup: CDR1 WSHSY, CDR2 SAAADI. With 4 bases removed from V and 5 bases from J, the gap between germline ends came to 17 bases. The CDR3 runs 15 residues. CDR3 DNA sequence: TGCGCCAGCAGTGTTACAGGGAAATTTGGGGAGACCCAGTACTTC. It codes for CASSVTGKFGETQYF.

CDR3 protein: CAWSGGASGNTIYF. CDR3 in DNA: TGTGCCTGGAGTGGCGGAGCCTCTGGAAACACCATATATTTT. The chain combines TRBV30 with TRBJ1-3, with D unresolved. The germline gives CDR1 GTSNPN, CDR2 SVGIG (reference sequence). Trimming cost V 1 base and J 0 bases, with 7 bases left between them. CDR3 length: 14 amino acids.

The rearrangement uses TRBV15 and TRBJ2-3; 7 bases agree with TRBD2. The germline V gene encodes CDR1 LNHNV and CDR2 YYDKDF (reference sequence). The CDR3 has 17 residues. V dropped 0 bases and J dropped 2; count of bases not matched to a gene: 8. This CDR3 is CATSRDRGGGPTDTQYF. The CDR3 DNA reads TGTGCCACCAGCAGAGACCGCGGCGGGGGACCCACAGATACGCAGTATTTT.

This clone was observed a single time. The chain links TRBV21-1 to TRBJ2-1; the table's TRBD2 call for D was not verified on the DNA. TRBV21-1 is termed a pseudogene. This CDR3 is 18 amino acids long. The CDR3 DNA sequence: TGTGCCAGCACTAGCGGGGGCGCCGATCTTAGCTCCTACAATGAGCAGTTCTTC. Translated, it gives CASTSGGADLSSYNEQFF.

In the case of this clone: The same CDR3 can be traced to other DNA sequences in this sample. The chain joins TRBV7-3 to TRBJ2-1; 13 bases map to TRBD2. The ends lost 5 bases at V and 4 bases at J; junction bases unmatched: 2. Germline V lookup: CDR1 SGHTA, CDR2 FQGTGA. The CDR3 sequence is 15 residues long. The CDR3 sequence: CASSKGLAGYNEQFF. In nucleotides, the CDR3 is TGTGCCAGCAGCAAGGGACTAGCGGGGTACAATGAGCAGTTCTTC.